One sample yielded the 26 T cell receptor beta chains listed below, sequenced in a study of T cells in Graves' hyperthyroidism and ophthalmopathy. The source material, RNA transcripts, was used to amplify TCR beta CDR3 regions. With the HTBI primer set, the TCR CDR3 went through a first round of RT-PCR. Each CDR3 protein gets one entry after TCRdb re-called the multiplex PCR reads with MiXCR. This sample yields about 290,000 distinct CDR3 sequences, of which 12% to 15% are seen a single time; 7.9% belongs to the top ten. Sequencing was done on a sample of blood. Receptors were obtained from a woman aged 40 to 50 with Graves' hyperthyroidism.

The CDR3 spells CASSIDVGNHQPQHF. The CDR3 region has the DNA TGTGCCAGTAGTATAGATGTGGGTAATCATCAGCCCCAGCATTTT. The chain is built from TRBV19 and TRBJ1-5, with D unclear. V shed 0 bases and J shed 5 bases, with 11 bases lying between them. The CDR3 loop spans 15 amino acids. Germline V gives CDR1 LNHDA, CDR2 SQIVND (reference sequence).

This clonotype showed up just a few times. The chain uses TRBV28 and TRBJ1-5; 7 nucleotides align to TRBD1. The germline V gene has CDR1 MDHEN and CDR2 SYDVKM. The CDR3 consists of 12 residues. The V and J ends lost 7 bases and 6 bases, in that order; junction bases with no gene match: 3. The CDR3: CASKTGSQPQHF. In DNA form, the CDR3 reads TGTGCCAGCAAGACAGGGAGTCAGCCCCAGCATTTT.

This clonotype has a count of ten or more. The V and J genes are TRBV28 and TRBJ2-5; D remains ambiguous. The V and J ends lost 4 bases and 2 bases respectively, with 11 bases between them. There are 14 residues in the CDR3. Per germline, CDR1 MDHEN and CDR2 SYDVKM. The CDR3 protein is CASSSPGRQETQYF. The CDR3 bases are TGTGCCAGCAGTTCCCCAGGCAGACAAGAGACCCAGTACTTC.

This clonotype was picked up many times. This chain's CDR3 is CASSIGTSLGTDTQYF. CDR3 nucleotides: TGTGCCAGCAGTATAGGGACTAGCCTTGGCACAGATACGCAGTATTTT. This chain joins TRBV27 and TRBJ2-3, with 9 bases identical to TRBD2. V lost 5 bases to trimming and J lost 1 base; unmatched junction nucleotides: 7. Looked up from germline, CDR1 is MNHEY and CDR2 is SMNVEV (reference sequence). This CDR3 spans 16 amino acids.

There are a few counts of this clonotype. The chain combines TRBV19 with TRBJ2-3, with 11 bases identical to TRBD2. Losses at the gene ends were 3 bases for V and 4 bases for J; bases not matched to a gene: 3. The CDR3 has 15 amino acids. Germline V gene lookup returns CDR1 LNHDA and CDR2 SQIVND (reference sequence). CDR3 DNA sequence: TGTGCCAGTAGTATCACTAGCGGGAGCGCAGATACGCAGTATTTT. This sequence encodes CASSITSGSADTQYF.

This clonotype was seen repeatedly, ten times or more. V gene TRBV7-3 combines with J gene TRBJ2-3; D gene uncertain. Trimming left V 0 bases short and J 2 bases short, with 6 bases between. Germline CDR1 is SGHTA and CDR2 is FQGTGA. The CDR3 is 14 residues long. CDR3 protein: CASSLTALTDTQYF. CDR3 DNA sequence: TGTGCCAGCAGCTTAACGGCCCTCACAGATACGCAGTATTTT.

This clonotype was observed at least ten times. The chain employs TRBV2 and TRBJ1-2; weak D call: TRBD1 (6 bases). V dropped 7 bases and J dropped 5 bases, with 17 bases sitting between them. Germline CDR1 reads SNHLY; CDR2 reads FYNNEI. There are 14 residues in the CDR3. CDR3 DNA sequence: TGTGCCAGCAAGACAGGTGCTGGGGAGTATGGCTACACCTTC. Protein product: CASKTGAGEYGYTF. Based on the CDR3 plus reference TRBV2 and TRBJ1-2, the full variable domain is EPEVTQTPSHQVTQMGQEVILRCVPISNHLYFYWYRQILGQKVEFLVSFYNNEISEKSEIFDDQFSVERPDGSNFTLKIRSTKLEDSAMYFCASKTGAGEYGYTFGSGTRLTVV.

This clonotype came up once. The chain is built from TRBV24-1 and TRBJ2-1; 13 bases are a match to TRBD2. Germline CDR1 reads KGHDR; CDR2 reads SFDVKD. V was pared by 2 bases and J by 9 bases, with 6 bases of the junction left unmatched. The CDR3 sequence is 16 residues long. Here the CDR3 DNA reads TGTGCCACCAGTGATTACGGGACTAGCGGGACTTCTGAGCAGTTCTTC. It encodes CATSDYGTSGTSEQFF.

The chain combines TRBV30 with TRBJ1-2; D is perhaps TRBD1 (6 bases). Germline CDR1 reads GTSNPN; CDR2 reads SVGIG (reference sequence). Trimming pared 4 bases from V and 8 bases from J, leaving 14 bases between. CDR3 length equals 12 residues. CDR3 coding DNA: TGTGCCTGGATGGGGGGCCGGGGAGGCTACACCTTC. Translated, it gives CAWMGGRGGYTF.

This clonotype was seen a few times. The V and J genes are TRBV5-1 and TRBJ2-7, with 9 bases identical to TRBD2. The CDR3 has 14 amino acids. Germline values: CDR1 SGHRS, CDR2 YFSETQ. V shed 4 bases, J shed 4 bases, and the junction held 6 bases outside the gene matches. CDR3 residues: CASSSFSGRYEQYF. The DNA of the CDR3 is TGCGCCAGCAGCAGTTTTAGCGGGAGATACGAGCAGTACTTC.

This chain uses TRBV7-2 with TRBJ2-7; the D gene is possibly TRBD1 (6 bases). The length of the CDR3 is 15 residues. Germline V CDR1 and CDR2: SGHTA, FQGNSA. Trimming left V 1 base short and J 1 base short, with 11 bases between. The CDR3 DNA follows: TGTGCCAGCAGCTTAGAGCTCCAGGGGTCCTACGAGCAGTACTTC. It specifies CASSLELQGSYEQYF.

This clonotype showed up just a few times. J is TRBJ2-7 and V is TRBV15, with 11 bases matching TRBD1. The CDR3 has 13 residues. V trimming: 8 bases; J trimming: 6 bases; junction bases outside the gene matches: 6. Germline V gene data show CDR1 as LNHNV and CDR2 as YYDKDF (reference sequence). In nucleotides, the CDR3 is TGTGCCACCTCCGGGGACAGGGGGGCCGAGCAGTACTTC. Its translation is CATSGDRGAEQYF.

This clonotype has a count of ten or more. The chain links TRBV20-1 to TRBJ2-1, with a tentative D call TRBD2 (6 bases). The V gene's germline CDR1 is DFQATT and CDR2 SNEGSKA (reference sequence). V was clipped by 6 bases and J by 0 bases, with 12 bases between them. The length of the CDR3 is 14 residues. The chain's CDR3 is CSASGGSSYNEQFF. As DNA, the CDR3 is TGCAGTGCCTCCGGAGGGAGCTCCTACAATGAGCAGTTCTTC.

This clonotype was seen at least ten times. The chain employs TRBV9 and TRBJ2-7; D uncertain. The germline V and J ends were trimmed by 4 bases and 2 bases, with 10 bases remaining between them. The CDR3 totals 13 residues. Germline loops: CDR1 SGDLS, CDR2 YYNGEE. As DNA, the CDR3 is TGTGCCAGCAGCCCCCGAGACCCCTACGAGCAGTACTTC. This sequence encodes CASSPRDPYEQYF.

V gene TRBV20-1 combines with J gene TRBJ1-5; perhaps TRBD1 as D (5 bases). V was pared by 4 bases and J by 0 bases, with 25 bases between. Germline loops: CDR1 DFQATT, CDR2 SNEGSKA (reference sequence). This CDR3 is built from 19 residues. CDR3 sequence (DNA): TGCAGTGCTACCGACCGACAGACCTCGGTATATTATAGCAATCAGCCCCAGCATTTT. As protein: CSATDRQTSVYYSNQPQHF.

The sample holds many counts of this clonotype. The CDR3 region is CSASSGGNTGEQYF. The CDR3 region has the DNA TGCAGTGCTAGTTCTGGCGGTAATACGGGCGAGCAGTACTTC. This chain uses TRBV20-1 with TRBJ2-7; D is undetermined. The CDR3 loop spans 14 amino acids. Per the germline V gene, CDR1 is DFQATT and CDR2 is SNEGSKA (reference sequence). Between the trimmed V and J ends, which lost 3 bases and 6 bases, there was a span of 18 bases.

This clonotype was picked up many times. This chain connects TRBV10-3 to TRBJ2-1; D possibly uses TRBD1 or TRBD2 (6 bases each). V was pared by 0 bases and J by 8 bases, with 17 bases between. The CDR3 spans 16 residues. Per the germline V gene, CDR1 is ENHRY and CDR2 is SYGVKD. The CDR3 protein is CAISESGSKGGDEQFF. In nucleotides, the CDR3 is TGTGCCATCAGTGAGTCGGGGAGCAAGGGGGGCGATGAGCAGTTCTTC.

This clonotype has ten or more counts. The CDR3 loop reads CASSYGIRELFF. DNA of the CDR3: TGTGCCAGCAGTTACGGTATCAGGGAACTGTTTTTT. The genes are TRBV28 and TRBJ1-4, with a weak D call TRBD1 (5 bases). V dropped 4 bases and J dropped 12 bases, with 12 bases sitting between them. CDR1 MDHEN and CDR2 SYDVKM come from the germline V gene. The CDR3 loop spans 12 amino acids. Looking up the rest from reference TRBV28 and TRBJ1-4 gives the full variable domain: DVKVTQSSRYLVKRTGEKVFLECVQDMDHENMFWYRQDPGLGLRLIYFSYDVKMKEKGDIPEGYSVSREKKERFSLILESASTNQTSMYLCASSYGIRELFFGSGTQLSVL.

This clonotype was recorded many times. This chain links TRBV29-1 with TRBJ2-5; D is perhaps TRBD1 (6 bases). The CDR3 has 14 amino acids. Trimming cost V 3 bases and J 0 bases, with 11 bases left between them. Germline values: CDR1 SQVTM, CDR2 ANQGSEA. CDR3 sequence reads: CSVEDRKYQETQYF. CDR3 nucleotide sequence: TGCAGCGTTGAGGACAGAAAGTACCAAGAGACCCAGTACTTC.

The J gene is TRBJ1-5, the V gene TRBV6-2 or TRBV6-3; TRBD1 matches 8 bases. V gave up 6 bases and J gave up 6 bases; unmatched junction bases: 4. From germline, CDR1 is MNHEY and CDR2 SVGEGT. The CDR3 is 13 amino acids. CDR3 bases: TGTGCCAGCAGAAAGGACAGGGTTCAGCCCCAGCATTTT. This translates into CASRKDRVQPQHF.

This clonotype was detected ten times or more. This rearrangement joins TRBV29-1 to TRBJ2-7; D is undetermined. Germline lookup yields CDR1 SQVTM and CDR2 ANQGSEA. Trimming shortened V by 1 base and J by 4 bases, and 14 bases separated the two germline ends. The CDR3 sequence is 14 residues long. CDR3 residues: CSVEGQGETYEQYF. The CDR3 nucleotides read TGCAGCGTTGAAGGACAAGGCGAGACTTACGAGCAGTACTTC.

This clonotype occurred many times. The chain is built from TRBV20-1 and TRBJ1-1; D unclear. V lost 4 bases to trimming and J lost 0 bases, with 6 bases between them. This CDR3 region has 12 residues. Germline V lookup: CDR1 DFQATT, CDR2 SNEGSKA (reference sequence). The CDR3 loop reads CSANVLNTEAFF. The CDR3 bases are TGCAGTGCTAACGTGCTGAACACTGAAGCTTTCTTT.

This clonotype has a count of ten or more. This rearrangement joins TRBV10-1 to TRBJ2-3; tentative D call: TRBD2 (5 bases). The CDR3 consists of 15 residues. V lost 9 bases and J lost 3, with 19 bases in between. The germline V gene has CDR1 WNHNN and CDR2 SYGVQD (reference sequence). CDR3 sequence: CASQVSSGGTDTQYF. Here the CDR3 DNA reads TGCGCCAGTCAGGTCTCGAGCGGCGGGACAGATACGCAGTATTTT.

Many counts were recorded for this clonotype. The rearrangement joins TRBV20-1 to TRBJ1-2; a weak D match, TRBD1 (5 bases). From germline, CDR1 is DFQATT and CDR2 SNEGSKA (reference sequence). The V end lost 3 bases, the J end lost 5 bases, and 16 bases lay between the germline ends. This CDR3 has 14 amino acids. CDR3 sequence reads: CSASYRQITYGYTF. The CDR3 coding sequence is TGCAGTGCTAGCTACAGACAGATCACATATGGCTACACCTTC.

V gene TRBV12-3 or TRBV12-4 combines with J gene TRBJ1-2; TRBD1 matches at 10 bases. Trimming removed 3 bases from V and 12 bases from J; junction bases left unmatched: 7. This CDR3 has 13 amino acids. In DNA, the CDR3 is TGTGCCAGCAGTTTCCCCCCGACAGGGGGCGACACCTTC. This encodes CASSFPPTGGDTF.

This clonotype was counted ten times or more. The V and J genes are TRBV7-9 and TRBJ1-2; D not certain. V lost 2 bases and J lost 4, with 14 bases in between. CDR3 length: 15 residues. Germline CDR1 reads SEHNR; CDR2 reads FQNEAQ (reference sequence). CDR3 amino acids: CASSLQPGPPYGYTF. The CDR3 DNA is TGTGCCAGCAGCTTACAACCGGGTCCCCCCTATGGCTACACCTTC. The whole variable domain, remainder taken from reference TRBV7-9 and TRBJ1-2, is DTGVSQNPRHKITKRGQNVTFRCDPISEHNRLYWYRQTLGQGPEFLTYFQNEAQLEKSRLLSDRFSAERPKGSFSTLEIQRTEQGDSAMYLCASSLQPGPPYGYTFGSGTRLTVV.